The clone carrying this T cell receptor beta chain showed up many times. Its specificity is unknown. Data came from immunoSEQ multiplex PCR; TCRdb stores just in-frame clones and leaves some out. The repertoire consists of 6,500 to 7,000 clones, none detected only once. This record belongs to a study of T cells after posttransplantation cyclophosphamide. CDR1 is KGHSY and CDR2 is FQNENV in the germline V gene. The V and J ends lost 4 bases and 2 bases respectively, with 14 bases between them. This CDR3 region has 15 residues. Study-wide results and caveats: TRB overlap between skin or GI tissue T cells and blood was limited.

Busulfan-fludarabine conditioning, marrow transplant, and cyclophosphamide on days +3 and +4 were administered. The TCR was taken from a male patient aged 25-45 years who received an allogeneic stem cell transplant from an unrelated donor, was CMV-positive, and had acute and chronic GVHD. The graft donor may have contributed some T cells. Sample: PBMCs, taken after an allogeneic stem cell transplant with post-transplant cyclophosphamide. The J gene is TRBJ1-2, the V gene TRBV16; possible D gene TRBD1, 5 bases. In nucleotides, the CDR3 is TGTGCCAGCAGCCTAACCCGGGGGGAGAACTATGGCTACACCTTC. This sequence encodes CASSLTRGENYGYTF.